Following are 23 T cell receptor beta chains from one sample sequenced in a study of T cells after yellow fever vaccination. TCRdb passed the 5' RACE reads through MiXCR, listing each CDR3 protein once. The sample holds over 120,000 distinct CDR3 sequences, 6.6% seen once. Sequenced material: CD4+ T cells sorted from PBMCs, taken 10 days after the yellow fever booster vaccination. The receptors shown here come from a man aged 25-45 years who received the YFV17D yellow fever vaccine.

This clonotype was seen repeatedly, ten times or more. This chain links TRBV5-4 with TRBJ2-5; a weak D match, TRBD2 (5 bases). The CDR3 totals 14 residues. CDR1 SGHNT and CDR2 YYREEE come from the germline V gene (reference sequence). V shed 1 base and J shed 2 bases, with 9 bases lying between them. CDR3 in DNA: TGTGCCAGCAGCTTGTTGGACTTACAAGAGACCCAGTACTTC. This translates into CASSLLDLQETQYF.

Ten or more counts support this clonotype. This chain joins TRBV5-6 and TRBJ2-1, with D tentatively TRBD1 (5 bases). Germline loops: CDR1 SGHDT, CDR2 YYEEEE. The CDR3 is 12 amino acids. Trimming shortened V by 4 bases and J by 4 bases, and 6 bases separated the two germline ends. The CDR3 region is CASSRQYNEQFF. CDR3 sequence (DNA): TGTGCCAGCAGCCGACAGTACAATGAGCAGTTCTTC.

The J gene is TRBJ1-5, the V gene TRBV30; D is unresolved. With 5 bases removed from V and 5 bases from J, the gap between germline ends came to 16 bases. This CDR3 spans 14 amino acids. Germline V gene data show CDR1 as GTSNPN and CDR2 as SVGIG (reference sequence). The CDR3 nucleotides are TGTGCCTGGGATGCCTCCGGATTCTATCAGCCCCAGCATTTT. It yields the protein CAWDASGFYQPQHF.

This clonotype has at least ten counts. The chain joins TRBV12-3 or TRBV12-4 to TRBJ2-3; 13 bases are a match to TRBD2. The trim removed 6 bases at V and 1 base at J, leaving 4 bases unmatched. This CDR3 region has 16 residues. This CDR3 reads CASSRTSGSGTDTQYF. The CDR3 bases are TGTGCCAGCAGCAGGACTAGCGGGAGTGGCACAGATACGCAGTATTTT.

This clonotype has a count of ten or more. The V gene is TRBV29-1, the J gene TRBJ2-5; tentatively, D is TRBD2 (8 bases). The CDR3 is 17 residues long. V lost 8 bases and J 1 base, leaving 26 bases between the germline ends. The V gene's germline CDR1 is SQVTM and CDR2 ANQGSEA. The CDR3 sequence is CSLQRARGTRFQETQYF. DNA of the CDR3: TGCAGCCTACAGAGGGCCAGGGGGACTAGATTCCAAGAGACCCAGTACTTC.

This clonotype has ten or more counts. The chain has TRBV7-9 and TRBJ2-3; 11 bases fit TRBD2. CDR1 and CDR2 from the germline V gene are SEHNR and FQNEAQ (reference sequence). CDR3 length: 16 amino acids. V dropped 5 bases and J dropped 4; count of bases not matched to a gene: 8. The CDR3 loop reads CASSLKPGLAADTQYF. The CDR3 DNA reads as TGTGCCAGCAGCCTAAAACCGGGACTAGCGGCAGATACGCAGTATTTT.

In its sample, this clonotype was seen many times. The chain uses TRBV28 and TRBJ2-7; 10 nucleotides line up with TRBD2. V lost 6 bases, J lost 2 bases, and 7 bases stayed unmatched. The CDR3 has 15 amino acids. From germline, CDR1 is MDHEN and CDR2 SYDVKM. CDR3 DNA sequence: TGTGCCAGCAGCCTCGCCGGACTAGCGGCCTACGAGCAGTACTTC. It encodes CASSLAGLAAYEQYF.

The V gene is TRBV25-1, the J gene TRBJ1-6, with unresolved D. This CDR3 is built from 13 residues. Trimming removed 7 bases at V and 0 bases at J, with 4 bases between. The germline V gene encodes CDR1 MGHDK and CDR2 SYGVNS. The CDR3 coding sequence is TGTGCCAGCACGGGCTCCTATAATTCACCCCTCCACTTT. It encodes CASTGSYNSPLHF.

This clonotype was detected only a few times. V and J are TRBV11-2 and TRBJ2-7; D might be TRBD1 or TRBD2, each matching 6 bases. The germline V gene has CDR1 SGHAT and CDR2 FQNNGV. This CDR3 comprises 17 residues. Trimming stripped 0 bases from V and 2 bases from J, with 17 bases between. CDR3 in amino acids: CASSLERGGGIPYEQYF. CDR3 nucleotides: TGTGCCAGCAGCTTAGAGAGAGGGGGAGGAATCCCCTACGAGCAGTACTTC.

On this clonotype itself: This may come from a read error, since a much larger clone is one base off. The V gene is TRBV5-1, the J gene TRBJ2-1, with TRBD2 matching 10 bases. Germline trimming cut 1 base from V and 8 bases from J; bases unmatched to any gene: 12. Looked up from germline, CDR1 is SGHRS and CDR2 is YFSETQ. The CDR3 is 17 amino acids. CDR3 sequence: CASSLPVAGGSYDEQFF. The CDR3 DNA reads TGCGCCAGCAGCTTGCCTGTAGCGGGAGGATCTTATGATGAGCAGTTCTTC.

In this sample, this clonotype turned up many times. The chain carries TRBV12-3 or TRBV12-4 and TRBJ2-7; 9 nucleotides match TRBD2. J lost 5 bases, V lost 6 bases, and 8 bases had no gene match. There are 14 residues in the CDR3. CDR3 sequence: CASSRSGSLHEQYF. As DNA, the CDR3 is TGTGCCAGCAGCCGTAGCGGGAGCCTGCACGAGCAGTACTTC.

This clonotype was recorded many times. The chain carries TRBV20-1 and TRBJ2-7, with unresolved D. Germline CDR1 DFQATT, CDR2 SNEGSKA (reference sequence). The CDR3 is 12 amino acids. Trimming removed 3 bases at V and 6 bases at J, with 12 bases between. The CDR3 reads CSASPTITEQYF. CDR3 DNA sequence: TGCAGTGCTAGCCCAACAATTACCGAGCAGTACTTC.

Ten or more counts support this clonotype. The V and J genes are TRBV7-2 and TRBJ2-5; 8 bases fit TRBD2. Per germline, CDR1 SGHTA and CDR2 FQGNSA. This CDR3 contains 17 residues. The V and J ends lost 0 bases and 4 bases, in that order; junction bases with no gene match: 10. The DNA of the CDR3 is TGTGCCAGCAGCTTAGCGCTATCGGGCGGGGGGCGAGAGACCCAGTACTTC. Translated: CASSLALSGGGRETQYF.

J is TRBJ2-7 and V is TRBV19; D not resolved. CDR3 length equals 13 residues. V gave up 3 bases and J gave up 1 base, with 7 bases separating them. From germline, CDR1 is LNHDA and CDR2 SQIVND (reference sequence). CDR3 DNA sequence: TGTGCCAGTAGTATTCAAGAATCCTACGAGCAGTACTTC. Its translation: CASSIQESYEQYF. Based on the CDR3 plus reference TRBV19 and TRBJ2-7, the full variable domain is DGGITQSPKYLFRKEGQNVTLSCEQNLNHDAMYWYRQDPGQGLRLIYYSQIVNDFQKGDIAEGYSVSREKKESFPLTVTSAQKNPTAFYLCASSIQESYEQYFGPGTRLTVT.

This clonotype came up once. This may arise from a read error, as a much more abundant clone is one base away. The gene calls are TRBV15 and TRBJ2-7; D ambiguous. Germline V gene lookup returns CDR1 LNHNV and CDR2 YYDKDF (reference sequence). The CDR3 has 16 amino acids. The CDR3 region is CVTSRSGGMLNYEQYF. In nucleotides, the CDR3 is TGTGTCACCAGCCGATCCGGTGGGATGTTAAACTACGAGCAGTACTTC.

This clonotype showed up many times. The rearrangement joins TRBV20-1 to TRBJ2-7; TRBD2 aligns across 8 bases. The germline V gene encodes CDR1 DFQATT and CDR2 SNEGSKA (reference sequence). This CDR3 region has 14 residues. J lost 6 bases, V lost 3 bases, and 10 bases had no gene match. The CDR3 DNA is TGCAGTGCTAGGTCCGCGGCGGGAGGCCCCGAGCAGTACTTC. This gives the protein CSARSAAGGPEQYF.

The chain uses TRBV7-9 and TRBJ2-7, with D perhaps matching TRBD1 (6 bases). The CDR3 is 17 residues long. Germline V gene data show CDR1 as SEHNR and CDR2 as FQNEAQ (reference sequence). The V end was cut by 5 bases, the J end by 1 base, with 21 bases between. This chain's CDR3 is CASSSRGSESKSYEQYF. CDR3 in DNA: TGTGCCAGCAGCAGCAGGGGTAGCGAAAGTAAGTCCTACGAGCAGTACTTC.

This chain joins TRBV7-9 and TRBJ1-5, with TRBD1 as a possible D gene (6 bases). The CDR3 has 14 amino acids. Germline V CDR1 and CDR2: SEHNR, FQNEAQ (reference sequence). V was shortened by 1 base and J by 3 bases, with 7 bases between the two germline ends. The CDR3: CASSLEGVNQPQHF. CDR3 nucleotide sequence: TGTGCCAGCAGCTTAGAGGGGGTCAATCAGCCCCAGCATTTT.

This clonotype occurred many times. The chain employs TRBV19 and TRBJ2-1; 15 positions agree with TRBD2. The germline gives CDR1 LNHDA, CDR2 SQIVND (reference sequence). J gave up 7 bases and V 5 bases, and 3 bases lay outside the gene matches. CDR3 length equals 15 residues. The CDR3 reads CASSRTSGRVNEQFF. In nucleotides, the CDR3 is TGTGCCAGTAGTCGGACTAGCGGGAGGGTAAATGAGCAGTTCTTC.

Ten or more counts support this clonotype. V is TRBV10-2 and J is TRBJ2-7, with a possible D match to TRBD1 (6 bases). This CDR3 region has 13 residues. Germline V gives CDR1 WSHSY, CDR2 SAAADI. With 6 bases removed from V and 2 bases from J, the gap between germline ends came to 11 bases. The CDR3 nucleotides read TGCGCCAGCAGCAGGGACAAGCCCTACGAGCAGTACTTC. It specifies CASSRDKPYEQYF.

This clonotype was counted ten times or more. This sequence joins TRBV23-1 and TRBJ2-7; D call uncertain. TRBV23-1 is known as an ORF, though its function is uncertain. V was pared by 8 bases and J by 2 bases, with 16 bases between. The CDR3 length is 14 residues. CDR3: CASLKKGCPYEQYF. CDR3 in DNA: TGCGCCAGCCTAAAGAAGGGCTGCCCCTACGAGCAGTACTTC.

There are many counts of this clonotype. This rearrangement joins TRBV12-3 or TRBV12-4 to TRBJ2-7; D is uncertain. The CDR3 contains 13 residues. The germline V and J ends were trimmed by 5 bases and 6 bases, with 14 bases remaining between them. CDR3: CASSLQQLSEQYF. The DNA of the CDR3 is TGTGCCAGCAGTCTGCAGCAATTAAGCGAGCAGTACTTC.

This clonotype has ten or more counts. The J gene is TRBJ1-4, the V gene TRBV12-3 or TRBV12-4; the D is unclear. Trimming took off 1 base at V and 7 bases at J, with 7 bases between the two ends. The CDR3 is made up of 13 amino acids. The CDR3 region has the DNA TGTGCCAGCAGTTTAGGGGGATCTGAAAAACTGTTTTTT. It specifies CASSLGGSEKLFF.